This T cell receptor beta chain was captured in a study of T cells in Graves' hyperthyroidism and ophthalmopathy. Extraction of PBMCs used 9 to 10 ml of fresh peripheral blood. Amplified TCR beta CDR3 regions came from RNA transcripts. The HTBI primer set drove a first-round RT-PCR of the TCR CDR3. TCRdb analysed the multiplex PCR reads with MiXCR anew, one entry per CDR3 protein. The sample records hundreds of thousands of distinct CDR3 sequences, under 25% being singletons. This clonotype was seen many times. Germline CDR1 and CDR2: SGHRS and YFSETQ. The CDR3 has 16 amino acids. Unmatched junction bases numbered 11, after V lost 0 bases and J lost 9 bases.

The sequence was collected from a man aged 25-45 years with Graves' ophthalmopathy. This rearrangement joins TRBV5-1 to TRBJ2-1; 8 bases map to TRBD1. Sequencing was carried out using blood. Here the CDR3 reads CASSLGGPTGVGEQFF. The CDR3 DNA follows: TGCGCCAGCAGCTTGGGGGGCCCGACAGGGGTGGGTGAGCAGTTCTTC.